The entry below describes one T cell receptor beta chain. The V segment lost 7 bases and the J segment 4 bases; nucleotides outside the gene matches: 5. The CDR3 totals 13 residues. The germline CDR1 and CDR2 sequences are MNHEY and SMNVEV (reference sequence). The data were taken from a study of T cell responses to AZD1222 COVID-19 vaccine. TCRdb's table, derived via immunoSEQ multiplex PCR, lists solely in-frame clones and lacks some. This table has fewer than 110,000 clones, approximately 89% appearing once. The sample here was peripheral blood, taken on day 0 of AZD1222 vaccination. This receptor was taken from an adult in good health. The V call is TRBV27, the J call TRBJ2-7; 9 bases match TRBD2. CDR3 coding DNA: TGTGCCAGCACGAAAGCGGGGGGTTACGAGCAGTACTTC. Its protein is CASTKAGGYEQYF.